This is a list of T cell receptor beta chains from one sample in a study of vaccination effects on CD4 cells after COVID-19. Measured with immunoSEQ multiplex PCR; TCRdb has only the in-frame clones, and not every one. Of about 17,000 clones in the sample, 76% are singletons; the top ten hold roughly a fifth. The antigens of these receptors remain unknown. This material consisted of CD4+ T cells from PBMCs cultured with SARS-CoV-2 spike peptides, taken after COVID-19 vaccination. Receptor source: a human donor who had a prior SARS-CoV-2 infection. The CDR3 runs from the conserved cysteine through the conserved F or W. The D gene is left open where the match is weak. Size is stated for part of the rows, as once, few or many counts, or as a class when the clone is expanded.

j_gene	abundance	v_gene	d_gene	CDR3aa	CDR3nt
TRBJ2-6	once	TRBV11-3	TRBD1	CASSPGTGASSGANVLTF	TGTGCCAGCAGCCCCGGGACAGGGGCAAGCTCTGGGGCCAACGTCCTGACTTTC
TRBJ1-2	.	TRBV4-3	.	CASSQGPGVGYGYTF	TGCGCCAGCAGCCAAGGGCCAGGGGTTGGCTATGGCTACACCTTC
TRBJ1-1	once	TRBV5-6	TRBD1	CASSLWDREEAEAFF	TGTGCCAGCAGCTTGTGGGACAGGGAGGAGGCTGAAGCTTTCTTT
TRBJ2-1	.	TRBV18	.	CASSARGGESSYNEQFF	TGTGCCAGCTCAGCGCGTGGCGGGGAGAGCTCCTACAATGAGCAGTTCTTC
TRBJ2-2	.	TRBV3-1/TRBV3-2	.	CASSRTNTGELFF	TGTGCCAGCAGCCGTACGAACACCGGGGAGCTGTTTTTT
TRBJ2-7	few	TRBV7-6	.	CASSLSFSVRGASEQYF	TGTGCCAGCAGCTTAAGTTTTTCGGTCCGTGGGGCGTCTGAGCAGTACTTC
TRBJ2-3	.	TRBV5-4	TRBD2	CASSLSGRASADTQYF	TGTGCCAGCAGCCTAAGCGGGAGGGCGTCTGCAGATACGCAGTATTTT
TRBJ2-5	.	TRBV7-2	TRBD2	CASSVRMGLAGSQETQYF	TGTGCCAGCAGCGTTAGGATGGGACTAGCGGGGAGTCAAGAGACCCAGTACTTC
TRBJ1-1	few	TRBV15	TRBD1	CATSRDRVGTEAFF	TGTGCCACCAGCAGGGACAGGGTGGGTACTGAAGCTTTCTTT
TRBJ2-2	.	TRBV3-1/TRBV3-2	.	CASSHDPNSGTGELFF	TGTGCCAGCAGCCATGATCCTAACAGCGGGACCGGGGAGCTGTTTTTT
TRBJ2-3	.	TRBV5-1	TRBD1	CASSGRQGRTDTQYF	TGCGCCAGCAGCGGAAGACAGGGGAGGACAGATACGCAGTATTTT
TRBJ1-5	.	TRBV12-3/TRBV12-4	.	CASSFVGQPQHF	TGTGCCAGCAGTTTTGTTGGTCAGCCCCAGCATTTT
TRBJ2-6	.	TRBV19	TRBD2	CASRRGSSGANVLTF	TGTGCCAGTAGGCGGGGGAGCTCTGGGGCCAACGTCCTGACTTTC
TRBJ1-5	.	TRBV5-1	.	CASSLTGINSNQPQHF	TGCGCCAGCAGCTTGACAGGGATAAATAGCAATCAGCCCCAGCATTTT
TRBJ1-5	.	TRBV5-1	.	CASSLLGGINQPQHF	TGCGCCAGCAGCTTGCTCGGGGGGATAAATCAGCCCCAGCATTTT
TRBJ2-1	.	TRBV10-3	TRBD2	CAISDRLAGTGHNEQFF	TGTGCCATCAGTGATCGACTAGCGGGGACCGGGCACAATGAGCAGTTCTTC
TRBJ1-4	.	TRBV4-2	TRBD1	CASSQDSGQAGSNEKLFF	TGTGCCAGCAGCCAAGATTCAGGACAGGCGGGGAGTAATGAAAAACTGTTTTTT
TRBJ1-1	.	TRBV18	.	CASSPRGGAGNTEAFF	TGTGCCAGCTCACCACGGGGCGGGGCTGGGAACACTGAAGCTTTCTTT
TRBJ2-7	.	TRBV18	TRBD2	CASSPSGRLALGKAREQYF	TGTGCCAGCTCACCGTCCGGGCGACTAGCGCTCGGCAAAGCTAGAGAGCAGTACTTC
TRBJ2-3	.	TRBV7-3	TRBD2	CASSIERLAGSTDTQYF	TGTGCCAGCAGCATCGAGCGACTAGCGGGGAGCACAGATACGCAGTATTTT
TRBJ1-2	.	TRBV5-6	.	CASSRGLYGYTF	TGTGCCAGCAGCCGAGGATTATATGGCTACACCTTC
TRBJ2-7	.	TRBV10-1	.	CASSESWDWQYF	TGCGCCAGCAGTGAGTCATGGGACTGGCAGTACTTC
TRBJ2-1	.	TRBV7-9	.	CASSLEVYNEQFF	TGTGCCAGCAGCTTAGAAGTTTACAATGAGCAGTTCTTC
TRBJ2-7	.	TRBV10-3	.	CAISETIRYEQYF	TGTGCCATCAGCGAAACTATCCGCTACGAGCAGTACTTC
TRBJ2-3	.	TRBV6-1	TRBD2	CASSASPGGVADTQYF	TGTGCCAGCAGTGCCTCCCCTGGGGGGGTCGCAGATACGCAGTATTTT
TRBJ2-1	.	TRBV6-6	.	CASSYSLNNEQFF	TGTGCCAGCAGTTACTCCCTAAACAATGAGCAGTTCTTC
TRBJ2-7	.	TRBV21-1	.	CASSKESSGEQYF	TGTGCCAGCAGCAAAGAATCGAGCGGCGAGCAGTACTTC
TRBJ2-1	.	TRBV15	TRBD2	CATSSGGGYNEQFF	TGTGCCACCAGCTCCGGCGGGGGATACAATGAGCAGTTCTTC
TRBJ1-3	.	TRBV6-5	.	CASSYGGLYSGNTIYF	TGTGCCAGCAGTTACGGGGGGCTGTACTCTGGAAACACCATATATTTT
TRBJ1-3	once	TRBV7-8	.	CASSGKTGLSGNTIYF	TGTGCCAGCAGCGGGAAGACGGGACTCTCTGGAAACACCATATATTTT
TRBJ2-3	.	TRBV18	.	CASSPRLPGSTDTQYF	TGTGCCAGCTCACCACGTTTGCCGGGAAGCACAGATACGCAGTATTTT
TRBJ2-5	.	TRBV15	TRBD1	CATSRVDRGRVQETQYF	TGTGCCACCAGCAGAGTCGACAGGGGAAGAGTTCAAGAGACCCAGTACTTC
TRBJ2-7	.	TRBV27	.	CASSLISGGWREQYF	TGTGCCAGCAGTTTAATAAGTGGGGGATGGAGGGAGCAGTACTTC
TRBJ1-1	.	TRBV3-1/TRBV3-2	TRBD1	CASSARDRGTEAFF	TGTGCCAGCAGCGCCCGGGACAGGGGGACTGAAGCTTTCTTT
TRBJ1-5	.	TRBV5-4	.	CASSPDGDQPQHF	TGTGCCAGCAGCCCAGACGGTGATCAGCCCCAGCATTTT
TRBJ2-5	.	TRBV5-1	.	CASSPLAGSQETQYF	TGCGCCAGCAGCCCCCTTGCAGGATCCCAAGAGACCCAGTACTTC
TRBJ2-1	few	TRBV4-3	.	CASSQEQTDRSTYNEQFF	TGCGCCAGCAGCCAAGAGCAGACGGACAGATCGACCTACAATGAGCAGTTCTTC
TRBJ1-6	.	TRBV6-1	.	CASSEGSGGPYNSPLHF	TGTGCCAGCAGTGAGGGCTCAGGTGGTCCTTATAATTCACCCCTCCACTTT
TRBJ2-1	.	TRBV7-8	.	CASSYSENYNEQFF	TGTGCCAGCAGCTATAGCGAGAACTACAATGAGCAGTTCTTC
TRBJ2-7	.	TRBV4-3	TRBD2	CASSQEGPGLGAGGDEQYF	TGCGCCAGCAGCCAAGAGGGGCCCGGGCTTGGAGCGGGAGGAGACGAGCAGTACTTC
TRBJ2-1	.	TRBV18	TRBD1	CASSSLGQGINEQFF	TGTGCCAGCTCATCTTTGGGACAGGGAATAAATGAGCAGTTCTTC
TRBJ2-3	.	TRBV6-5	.	CASSRTRLSVDTQYF	TGTGCCAGCAGCCGAACCCGGTTATCCGTAGATACGCAGTATTTT
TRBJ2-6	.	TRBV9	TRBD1	CASSPGTGRSGANVLTF	TGTGCCAGCAGCCCCGGGACAGGGCGATCCGGGGCCAACGTCCTGACTTTC
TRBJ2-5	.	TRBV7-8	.	CASSTTREQTQYF	TGTGCCAGCAGCACGACTAGGGAACAGACCCAGTACTTC
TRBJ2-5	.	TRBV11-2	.	CASSLDGQGSETQYF	TGTGCCAGCAGCTTAGATGGGCAGGGTTCAGAGACCCAGTACTTC
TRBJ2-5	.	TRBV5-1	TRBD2	CASSGLQTGAGGETQYF	TGCGCCAGCAGCGGGCTACAAACAGGGGCGGGAGGGGAGACCCAGTACTTC
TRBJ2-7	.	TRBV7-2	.	CASSLAGENYEQYF	TGTGCCAGCAGCTTGGCAGGGGAAAACTACGAGCAGTACTTC
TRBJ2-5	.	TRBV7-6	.	CASSLGRGETQYF	TGTGCCAGCAGCTTAGGGAGAGGAGAGACCCAGTACTTC
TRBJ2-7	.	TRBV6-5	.	CASSYSIQGSYEQYF	TGTGCCAGCAGTTACTCCATCCAGGGGTCCTACGAGCAGTACTTC
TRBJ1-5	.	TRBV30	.	CAWSATRGNQPQHF	TGTGCCTGGAGCGCTACGAGGGGCAATCAGCCCCAGCATTTT